This TCR beta chain appears in the sequencing data of a study of cytomegalovirus exposure and HLA in healthy donors. Both 60 Vbeta primers and 13 Jbeta primers went into the PCR. TCRdb's copy holds only in-frame clones and misses some; the assay was immunoSEQ multiplex PCR. Of about 110,000 clones detected, 80% to 85% appear once; the ten largest clones hold under 2.5%. Notes on the study in general: Evidence from a later analysis indicated that most CMV-associated TCR beta chains looked HLA-restricted. Usually a TCR sequence was rare, but some public TCRs were found in many donors. According to the study, roughly 160 TCR beta chains were cytomegalovirus-associated. As was reported, the HLA-A and HLA-B alleles of most subjects were accurately predicted from TCR beta sequences.

In this sample, this clone turned up a few times. Its antigen remains unidentified. CDR3 size: 11 residues. The germline CDR1 and CDR2 sequences are MNHEY and SVGAGI. Deletions cut 5 bases from V and 7 bases from J, with 8 bases between. The chain combines TRBV6-5 with TRBJ1-1, with unresolved D. Sequencing was done on a sample of PBMCs. This TCR derives from a woman under 40 in good health and CMV-seronegative. The CDR3 nucleotides are TGTGCCAGCAGTGAAGGAGGTGAAGCTTTCTTT. Translated: CASSEGGEAFF.